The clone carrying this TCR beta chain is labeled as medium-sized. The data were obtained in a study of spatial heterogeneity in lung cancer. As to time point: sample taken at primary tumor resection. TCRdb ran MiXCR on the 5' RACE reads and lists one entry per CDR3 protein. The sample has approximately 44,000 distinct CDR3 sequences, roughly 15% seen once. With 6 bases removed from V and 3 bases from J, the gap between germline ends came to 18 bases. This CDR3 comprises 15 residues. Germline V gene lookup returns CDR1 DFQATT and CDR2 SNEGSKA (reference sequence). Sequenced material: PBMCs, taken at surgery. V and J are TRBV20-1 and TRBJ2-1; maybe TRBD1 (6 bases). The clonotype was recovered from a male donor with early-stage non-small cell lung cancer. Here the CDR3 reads CSAPPGDINYNEQFF. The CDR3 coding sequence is TGCAGTGCCCCCCCAGGGGACATCAACTACAATGAGCAGTTCTTC.